The 22 T cell receptor beta chains presented below share a single source sample, sequenced in a study of blood T cell repertoires in COVID-19. Profiling relied on immunoSEQ multiplex PCR, and the TCRdb table lists in-frame clones only, not all of them. The table lists a few hundred thousand clones, approximately 89% of them singletons. The sequencing sample was made of PBMCs or T cells enriched from blood (not recorded which). These receptors all stem from a woman aged 25 to 45 who had recovered from COVID-19.

The genes are TRBV18 and TRBJ2-7; 8 bases are shared with TRBD2. J gave up 1 base and V 0 bases, and 5 bases lay outside the gene matches. The CDR3 totals 16 residues. Germline lookup yields CDR1 KGHSH and CDR2 LQKENI. CDR3 in amino acids: CASSPPRSGRSYEQYF. CDR3 nucleotide sequence: TGTGCCAGCTCACCACCTAGGAGCGGGAGATCCTACGAGCAGTACTTC.

The CDR3 here is CSVLSVDTQYF. CDR3 coding DNA: TGCAGTGTTTTGTCTGTAGATACGCAGTATTTT. V gene TRBV20-1 combines with J gene TRBJ2-3; D unresolved. Germline assignment: CDR1 DFQATT and CDR2 SNEGSKA (reference sequence). Between the trimmed V and J ends, which lost 7 bases and 5 bases, there was a span of 10 bases. This CDR3 is built from 11 residues.

This clone was counted a few times. The rearrangement uses TRBV3-1 (or the pseudogene TRBV3-2) and TRBJ1-2; 7 nucleotides line up with TRBD1. The trim removed 3 bases at V and 7 bases at J, leaving 8 bases unmatched. CDR1 and CDR2 (germline): LGHDT, YNNKEL (reference sequence). CDR3 length: 14 amino acids. In DNA, the CDR3 is TGTGCCAGCAGCCACAACGACAGGGCCCGTGGCTACACCTTC. Its protein product is CASSHNDRARGYTF.

The chain has TRBV28 and TRBJ1-1; D gene ambiguous. With 7 bases removed from V and 0 bases from J, the gap between germline ends came to 9 bases. The CDR3 totals 13 residues. Germline V gives CDR1 MDHEN, CDR2 SYDVKM. For the CDR3, the DNA is TGTGCCAGCAAATCCGGGGTGAACACTGAAGCTTTCTTT. Translated, it gives CASKSGVNTEAFF.

J is TRBJ1-1 and V is TRBV7-3; the D gene is possibly TRBD1 (5 bases). The germline V gene has CDR1 SGHTA and CDR2 FQGTGA. V was cut by 2 bases and J by 7 bases, with 14 bases left in between. The CDR3 has 14 amino acids. The CDR3 bases are TGTGCCAGCAGCTTAGGGACCGGGAGAGATGAAGCTTTCTTT. Translation gives CASSLGTGRDEAFF.

This chain joins TRBV4-1 and TRBJ1-5; no firm D call. V lost 0 bases and J lost 16, with 16 bases in between. The CDR3 extends over 13 amino acids. CDR1 and CDR2 from the germline V gene are MGHRA and YSYEKL. The CDR3 DNA sequence: TGCGCCAGCAGCCAAGAACGGCAGGCAGTTCTACATTTT. Encoded protein: CASSQERQAVLHF.

This chain connects TRBV7-2 to TRBJ2-7; D may be TRBD1 (6 bases). From germline, CDR1 is SGHTA and CDR2 FQGNSA. The CDR3 is 12 amino acids. Trimming left V 6 bases short and J 9 bases short, with 15 bases between. The CDR3 coding sequence is TGTGCCAGCAGTCTACAGGGATTTGGGCAGTACTTC. Translation gives CASSLQGFGQYF. The full variable domain, with the rest looked up from reference TRBV7-2 and TRBJ2-7, is GAGVSQSPSNKVTEKGKDVELRCDPISGHTALYWYRQSLGQGLEFLIYFQGNSAPDKSGLPSDRFSAERTGGSVSTLTIQRTQQEDSAVYLCASSLQGFGQYFGPGTRLTVT.

This chain uses TRBV30 with TRBJ2-7; the match to TRBD2 covers 11 bases. The CDR3 contains 13 residues. CDR1 GTSNPN and CDR2 SVGIG come from the germline V gene (reference sequence). J lost 4 bases, V lost 8 bases, and 7 bases had no gene match. CDR3 protein: CAGRLAGLYEQYF. CDR3 DNA: TGTGCCGGACGACTAGCGGGACTTTACGAGCAGTACTTC.

The chain couples TRBV19 to TRBJ1-1; D uncertain. CDR1 LNHDA and CDR2 SQIVND come from the germline V gene (reference sequence). V lost 7 bases to trimming and J lost 5 bases, with 20 bases between them. This CDR3 region has 15 residues. CDR3 coding DNA: TGTGCCAGTAATCCAGTGTTTCGCGAGGAGACTGAAGCTTTCTTT. Translation: CASNPVFREETEAFF. The full variable domain, completed using reference TRBV19 and TRBJ1-1, is DGGITQSPKYLFRKEGQNVTLSCEQNLNHDAMYWYRQDPGQGLRLIYYSQIVNDFQKGDIAEGYSVSREKKESFPLTVTSAQKNPTAFYLCASNPVFREETEAFFGQGTRLTVV.

This clone has more than one count but fewer than ten. The chain employs TRBV29-1 and TRBJ1-1, with D tentatively TRBD1 (5 bases). V lost 5 bases, J lost 4 bases, and 17 bases lay in between. The CDR3 loop spans 14 amino acids. Germline CDR1 SQVTM, CDR2 ANQGSEA. CDR3 sequence reads: CSVNAPGAVTEAFF. The DNA of the CDR3 is TGCAGCGTTAATGCCCCTGGGGCGGTCACTGAAGCTTTCTTT.

J is TRBJ1-1 and V is TRBV30; D remains unclear. The V end was cut by 1 base, the J end by 6 bases, with 12 bases between. CDR3 length: 13 amino acids. The germline gives CDR1 GTSNPN, CDR2 SVGIG (reference sequence). CDR3 sequence reads: CAWSERLQSEAFF. As DNA, the CDR3 is TGTGCCTGGAGTGAAAGGTTACAGTCTGAAGCTTTCTTT.

This rearrangement joins TRBV5-4 to TRBJ2-7, with D possibly TRBD1 on 6 matching bases. The V gene lost 0 bases and the J gene lost 3 bases, with 13 bases spanning the gap. From germline, CDR1 is SGHNT and CDR2 YYREEE (reference sequence). This CDR3 is built from 15 residues. The CDR3 loop reads CASSLAGQGNYEQYF. CDR3 in DNA: TGTGCCAGCAGCTTGGCGGGTCAGGGGAACTACGAGCAGTACTTC.

This chain connects TRBV25-1 to TRBJ1-6; D possibly corresponds to TRBD1 (5 bases). V lost 5 bases and J 9 bases, leaving 11 bases between the germline ends. Germline V lookup: CDR1 MGHDK, CDR2 SYGVNS. The CDR3 consists of 13 residues. CDR3 region: CASSQGLLSPLHF. In nucleotides, the CDR3 is TGTGCCAGCAGTCAGGGTCTACTTTCACCCCTCCACTTT.

This sequence joins TRBV3-1 (or the pseudogene TRBV3-2) and TRBJ1-6; no firm D call. The CDR3 is 15 residues long. V gave up 1 base and J gave up 6 bases, with 10 bases separating them. CDR1 LGHDT and CDR2 YNNKEL come from the germline V gene (reference sequence). The CDR3 here is CASSQVPEPNSPLHF. The CDR3, as DNA: TGTGCCAGCAGCCAAGTGCCAGAACCTAATTCACCCCTCCACTTT.

CDR3 protein: CASSDLGLTRDSYEQYF. Written as DNA, the CDR3 is TGTGCCAGCAGTGACTTGGGCCTTACGAGGGACTCCTACGAGCAGTACTTC. The V gene is TRBV2, the J gene TRBJ2-7, with a weak D call TRBD2 (5 bases). Germline assignment: CDR1 SNHLY and CDR2 FYNNEI. CDR3 length equals 17 residues. V lost 3 bases and J 0 bases, leaving 18 bases between the germline ends.

This chain uses TRBV27 with TRBJ1-3; D unclear. The CDR3 contains 18 residues. Germline V gene data show CDR1 as MNHEY and CDR2 as SMNVEV (reference sequence). Trimming pared 5 bases from V and 0 bases from J, leaving 20 bases between. Here the CDR3 DNA reads TGTGCCAGCAGTCCCGTTTTTATGGAACACTACTCTGGAAACACCATATATTTT. It yields the protein CASSPVFMEHYSGNTIYF.

This clone was seen only a few times. V is TRBV7-3 and J is TRBJ2-2, with a weak D call TRBD2 (5 bases). The CDR3 sequence is 15 residues long. Germline values: CDR1 SGHTA, CDR2 FQGTGA. The V end lost 0 bases, the J end lost 4 bases, and 9 bases lay between the germline ends. DNA of the CDR3: TGTGCCAGCAGCTTAACTGGGAGCGGCACCGGGGAGCTGTTTTTT. This sequence encodes CASSLTGSGTGELFF.

V is TRBV19 and J is TRBJ1-3, with D maybe TRBD1 (5 bases). The ends were cut back, 6 bases at V and 0 bases at J, with 12 bases in the middle. The CDR3 has 15 amino acids. CDR1 and CDR2 from the germline V gene are LNHDA and SQIVND (reference sequence). The DNA for the CDR3 is TGTGCCAGTAGGTTGACAGCGAGCTCTGGAAACACCATATATTTT. It encodes CASRLTASSGNTIYF.

In this sample, this clone turned up a few times. The V and J genes are TRBV19 and TRBJ1-5; weak D call: TRBD1 (5 bases). The CDR3 consists of 16 residues. Germline V gene sequence: CDR1 LNHDA, CDR2 SQIVND (reference sequence). Trimming took off 6 bases at V and 5 bases at J, with 20 bases between the two ends. The CDR3 coding sequence is TGTGCCAGTAGAAGGGGCGCGACAGTTCGAGATCAGCCCCAGCATTTT. It encodes CASRRGATVRDQPQHF.

The genes are TRBV27 and TRBJ1-1, with 8 bases aligning to TRBD1. The CDR3 spans 15 residues. J lost 4 bases, V lost 1 base, and 5 bases had no gene match. Germline lookup yields CDR1 MNHEY and CDR2 SMNVEV (reference sequence). CDR3 residues: CASSLFAGGFTEAFF. CDR3 coding DNA: TGTGCCAGCAGTTTATTCGCAGGGGGCTTCACTGAAGCTTTCTTT.

This chain links TRBV3-1 (or the pseudogene TRBV3-2) with TRBJ1-2; D gene uncertain. V lost 1 base and J lost 8, with 11 bases in between. The CDR3 has 13 residues. Germline CDR1 is LGHDT and CDR2 is YNNKEL (reference sequence). CDR3 region: CASSQVWETGYTF. The DNA for the CDR3 is TGTGCCAGCAGCCAAGTCTGGGAGACGGGCTACACCTTC.

The rearrangement links TRBV27 to TRBJ1-4; 7 bases fit TRBD1. This CDR3 has 14 residues. Trimming at V came to 5 bases and at J to 7 bases, leaving 7 bases not matched to a gene. CDR1 and CDR2 (germline): MNHEY, SMNVEV (reference sequence). CDR3 sequence (DNA): TGTGCCAGCAGTCCTGGGACAGCACGTGAAAAACTGTTTTTT. It specifies CASSPGTAREKLFF.